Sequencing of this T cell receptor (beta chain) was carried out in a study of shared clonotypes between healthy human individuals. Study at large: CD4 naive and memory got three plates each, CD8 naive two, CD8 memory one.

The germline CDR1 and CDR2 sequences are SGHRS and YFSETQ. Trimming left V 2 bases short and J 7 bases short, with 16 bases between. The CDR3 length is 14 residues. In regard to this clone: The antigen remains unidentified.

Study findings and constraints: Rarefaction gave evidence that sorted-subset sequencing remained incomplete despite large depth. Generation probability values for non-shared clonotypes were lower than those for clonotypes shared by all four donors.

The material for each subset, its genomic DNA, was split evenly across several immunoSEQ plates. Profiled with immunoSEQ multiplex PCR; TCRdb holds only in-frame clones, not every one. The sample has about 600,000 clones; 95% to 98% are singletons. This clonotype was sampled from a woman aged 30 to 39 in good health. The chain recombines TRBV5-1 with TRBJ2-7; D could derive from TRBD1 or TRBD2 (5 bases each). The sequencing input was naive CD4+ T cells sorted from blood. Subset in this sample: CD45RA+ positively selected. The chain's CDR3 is CASSLPGLSREQYF. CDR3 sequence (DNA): TGCGCCAGCAGCTTACCGGGGCTCTCAAGGGAGCAGTACTTC.